This T cell receptor beta chain was sequenced in a study of shared clonotypes between healthy human individuals. The overall study: Researchers drew samples from two women and three men aged 18 to 49. Study-wide results and limits: Represented diversity, genetic and exposure-history alike, was limited by few donors. Of the naive CD4 clonotypes, approximately 5% were shared across a few donors.

Libraries were prepared by immunoSEQ multiplex PCR; TCRdb keeps only in-frame clonotypes and omits some of them. This table holds 560,000 or so clones, 95% to 96% found once. In the naive CD8 group, cells lacked CD45RO and were positively selected for CCR7, so terminally differentiated effector memory CD45RA+ cells were left out. All donors were Caucasian adults living in Nashville, Tennessee. As for this clone: The antigen remains unidentified. In the same sample, other DNA sequences code for this CDR3.

Sequencing was carried out using naive CD8+ T cells sorted from blood. This clonotype was sampled from a woman in her twenties or thirties in good health.

The CDR3 spells CASSLWTGDGYTF. CDR3 bases: TGTGCCAGCAGTTTATGGACAGGGGATGGCTACACCTTC. The chain employs TRBV27 and TRBJ1-2; TRBD1 matches 9 bases. Per germline, CDR1 MNHEY and CDR2 SMNVEV (reference sequence). The trim removed 1 base at V and 6 bases at J, leaving 0 bases unmatched. The CDR3 consists of 13 residues.